This TCR beta chain was sequenced for a study of human T cells and chemical hapten exposure. This clonotype was seen ten or more times. What it binds is unknown. The study's findings and limits: Relative to control repertoires, expanded TCRs gave rise to significantly more large CDR3 similarity clusters. Each of the donors had alopecia, so their immune responses may not resemble those of healthy people.

The length of the CDR3 is 17 residues. CDR1 is LNHDA, CDR2 SQIVND, per germline (reference sequence). The V segment lost 4 bases and the J segment 4 bases; nucleotides outside the gene matches: 11. TCRdb re-derived calls from the RACE reads in MiXCR, one entry per CDR3 protein. The sample includes around 120,000 distinct CDR3 sequences, approximately 10% of them seen just once. Time point specified: patch test 1, 2 weeks after DPC sensitization. Documented treatment: therapeutic diphenylcyclopropenone sensitization with weekly scalp DPC. The chain recombines TRBV19 with TRBJ2-3; 10 bases align to TRBD2. The specimen comprised whole blood, sampled in connection with sensitization to the hapten diphenylcyclopropenone (DPC). The sequence was collected from a woman aged 40 to 49 with alopecia areata. Some clones in this sample may be carry-over from other donors' samples. The CDR3 protein is CASSTLVWTSGSDTQYF. The CDR3 bases are TGTGCCAGTAGTACATTGGTTTGGACTAGCGGATCAGATACGCAGTATTTT.